Listed here are 5 T cell receptor beta chains from one sample, sequenced in a study of blood T cells in healthy people across ages. Next came a second PCR, run for about 6 to 12 cycles, which used a sample-barcoded 5' primer along with a J-beta primer mix. TCRdb processed the 5' RACE reads anew with MiXCR; each CDR3 protein has one entry. The repertoire holds 1.5 million to 2 million distinct CDR3 sequences, roughly a third seen once, with 10% to 12% in the top ten. The material sequenced was blood. Receptors were obtained from a woman in her 30s in good health.

Only a few counts were recorded for this clonotype. This rearrangement joins TRBV5-6 to TRBJ2-3; tentative D call: TRBD1 (5 bases). V dropped 0 bases and J dropped 2 bases, with 10 bases sitting between them. CDR3 length: 15 amino acids. Looked up from germline, CDR1 is SGHDT and CDR2 is YYEEEE. CDR3 in DNA: TGTGCCAGCAGCTTGGGACAGAAACCCACAGATACGCAGTATTTT. Residues: CASSLGQKPTDTQYF. Supplemented by reference TRBV5-6 and TRBJ2-3, the full variable domain reads DAGVTQSPTHLIKTRGQQVTLRCSPKSGHDTVSWYQQALGQGPQFIFQYYEEEERQRGNFPDRFSGHQFPNYSSELNVNALLLGDSALYLCASSLGQKPTDTQYFGPGTRLTVL.

This clonotype was counted ten times or more. One junction end disagrees with the germline gene, perhaps due to a read error. The V and J genes are TRBV13 and TRBJ2-7; D may be TRBD1 (6 bases). Germline V gives CDR1 PRHDT, CDR2 FYEKMQ (reference sequence). This CDR3 region has 14 residues. DNA for the CDR3: TGCGCCAGCAGCTCAACGGACAGAGTCTACGAGCAGTACTTC. It specifies CASSSTDRVYEQYF. The full variable domain, in which reference TRBV13 and TRBJ2-7 provide the parts outside the CDR3, is AAGVIQSPRHLIKEKRETATLKCYPIPRHDTVYWYQQGPGQDPQFLISFYEKMQSDKGSIPDRFSAQQFSDYHSELNMSSLELGDSALYFCASSSTDRVYEQYFGPGTRLTVT.

This clonotype has just a few counts. This chain links TRBV3-1 with TRBJ2-7; no definite D call. The CDR3 runs 15 residues. The V and J ends lost 3 bases and 0 bases respectively, with 12 bases between them. Germline V gene data show CDR1 as LGHDT and CDR2 as YNNKEL (reference sequence). The DNA for the CDR3 is TGTGCCAGCAGCCATTCGGAGATTCTCTCCTACGAGCAGTACTTC. This codes for CASSHSEILSYEQYF.

This clonotype showed up many times. The gene calls are TRBV7-3 and TRBJ2-5; TRBD2 matches 10 bases. Germline V gives CDR1 SGHTA, CDR2 FQGTGA. With V trimmed by 5 bases and J by 5 bases, 8 bases remained unmatched. The CDR3 covers 15 residues. CDR3 sequence reads: CASSERGGRFETQYF. The CDR3 bases are TGTGCCAGCAGCGAGCGGGGGGGCAGGTTTGAGACCCAGTACTTC.

This clonotype was observed a handful of times. The chain is built from TRBV29-1 and TRBJ1-2; D remains unclear. Trimming took off 0 bases at V and 2 bases at J, with 13 bases between the two ends. Per germline, CDR1 SQVTM and CDR2 ANQGSEA. CDR3 length: 15 residues. The CDR3 is CSVEDSQPSNYGYTF. CDR3 DNA sequence: TGCAGCGTTGAAGATTCCCAGCCTTCGAACTATGGCTACACCTTC.